This is a list of T cell receptor beta chains from one sample in a study of blood T cells in healthy people across ages. In TCRdb, the 5' RACE reads were re-called with MiXCR into one record per CDR3 protein. The sample shows 550,000 to 600,000 distinct CDR3 sequences, around half of them seen only once. The sample consisted of blood. These receptors all stem from an older man in good health. Both conserved end residues are part of each CDR3. Fields, in order: D gene, V gene, clone size, J gene, CDR3 protein, CDR3 DNA. A D gene is named only where the DNA matches it firmly. Rows may omit the clone size; those that give it use once, few, many or a size class.

NA,TRBV11-2,NA,TRBJ1-4,CASSLGGGIPDEKLFF,TGTGCCAGCAGCTTAGGGGGGGGGATTCCAGATGAAAAACTGTTTTTT
NA,TRBV10-3,few,TRBJ2-7,CAISESGQGGHEQYF,TGTGCCATCAGTGAGTCGGGGCAGGGAGGCCACGAGCAGTACTTC
NA,TRBV19,NA,TRBJ2-3,CASSIVGYTDTQYF,TGTGCCAGTAGTATAGTCGGGTACACAGATACGCAGTATTTT
NA,TRBV20-1,few,TRBJ1-5,CSADRGNQPQHF,TGCAGTGCTGATAGGGGGAATCAGCCCCAGCATTTT
NA,TRBV6-6,many,TRBJ1-1,CASSFGRFAEAFF,TGTGCCAGCAGTTTTGGCCGGTTCGCGGAAGCTTTCTTT
NA,TRBV7-2,once,TRBJ1-5,CASSLWGTGNQPQHF,TGTGCCAGCAGCTTATGGGGGACCGGCAATCAGCCCCAGCATTTT
NA,TRBV28,many,TRBJ2-5,CASSFYGRWGASQETQYF,TGTGCCAGCAGTTTTTACGGGCGATGGGGGGCTTCCCAAGAGACCCAGTACTTC
TRBD1,TRBV5-1,few,TRBJ2-7,CASSLDGQGLAEQYF,TGCGCCAGCAGCTTGGATGGACAGGGCCTAGCCGAGCAGTACTTC
NA,TRBV9,NA,TRBJ2-5,CASSANGETQYF,TGTGCCAGCAGCGCCAACGGGGAGACCCAGTACTTC
NA,TRBV27,NA,TRBJ2-6,CASKTGRPSGANVLTF,TGTGCCAGTAAAACGGGACGGCCATCTGGGGCCAACGTCCTGACTTTC
TRBD2,TRBV2,few,TRBJ2-1,CASKVDSGVYNEQFF,TGTGCCAGCAAGGTTGACAGCGGGGTTTACAATGAGCAGTTCTTC
TRBD1,TRBV5-1,NA,TRBJ2-3,CASSPQPQGATDTQYF,TGCGCCAGCTCGCCACAACCACAGGGGGCGACAGATACGCAGTATTTT
NA,TRBV5-1,few,TRBJ2-1,CASSPGPSSYNEQFF,TGCGCCAGCAGCCCGGGACCAAGCTCCTACAATGAGCAGTTCTTC
TRBD2,TRBV6-6,NA,TRBJ2-1,CASGVAGNNEQFF,TGTGCCAGTGGGGTAGCGGGAAACAATGAGCAGTTCTTC
TRBD1,TRBV5-1,NA,TRBJ2-5,CASSPDRGNHNEQYF,TGCGCCAGCAGCCCGGACAGGGGTAACCACAATGAGCAGTACTTC
NA,TRBV7-3,NA,TRBJ2-7,CASSLRAGEGKQYF,TGTGCCAGCAGCTTAAGAGCGGGTGAGGGCAAGCAGTACTTC
NA,TRBV29-1,once,TRBJ1-1,CSARGDTEAFF,TGCAGCGCCCGGGGGGACACTGAAGCTTTCTTT
NA,TRBV20-1,NA,TRBJ2-6,CSARGGETPSGANVLTF,TGCAGTGCTAGGGGCGGGGAAACCCCCTCTGGGGCCAACGTCCTGACTTTC
TRBD1,TRBV20-1,NA,TRBJ2-5,CSARDPGGAEETQYF,TGCAGTGCTAGAGATCCAGGGGGCGCAGAAGAGACCCAGTACTTC
NA,TRBV7-9,NA,TRBJ2-1,CASMQGGRGEQFF,TGTGCCAGCATGCAGGGGGGGCGAGGTGAGCAGTTCTTC
TRBD1,TRBV7-2,NA,TRBJ2-5,CASSPRDRGPETQYF,TGTGCCAGCAGCCCACGGGACAGGGGACCAGAGACCCAGTACTTC
NA,TRBV4-3,once,TRBJ2-3,CASSQESRVTDTQYF,TGCGCCAGCAGCCAAGAGAGCCGGGTCACAGATACGCAGTATTTT
NA,TRBV20-1,few,TRBJ2-3,CSARERVGVDTQYF,TGCAGTGCTAGAGAACGGGTGGGTGTAGATACGCAGTATTTT
NA,TRBV20-1,NA,TRBJ2-7,CSAPSGTTSYNEQYF,TGCAGTGCTCCATCCGGGACAACCTCCTACAATGAGCAGTACTTC
NA,TRBV6-6,NA,TRBJ1-2,CASSYSNPADGYTF,TGTGCCAGCAGTTACTCGAACCCGGCGGATGGCTACACCTTC
TRBD1,TRBV5-1,NA,TRBJ2-1,CASSNGQGHYNEQFF,TGCGCCAGCAGCAACGGACAGGGCCACTACAATGAGCAGTTCTTC
TRBD1,TRBV6-2/TRBV6-3,NA,TRBJ2-7,CASSGNLDRALAMTYEQYF,TGTGCCAGCAGTGGGAACTTGGACAGGGCGTTGGCCATGACCTACGAGCAGTACTTC
TRBD1,TRBV12-3/TRBV12-4,few,TRBJ2-5,CASGQGREQYF,TGTGCCAGCGGACAGGGCAGAGAGCAGTACTTC
TRBD1,TRBV28,NA,TRBJ1-5,CASSSFDRVNQPQHF,TGTGCCAGCAGTTCTTTCGACAGGGTCAATCAGCCCCAGCATTTT